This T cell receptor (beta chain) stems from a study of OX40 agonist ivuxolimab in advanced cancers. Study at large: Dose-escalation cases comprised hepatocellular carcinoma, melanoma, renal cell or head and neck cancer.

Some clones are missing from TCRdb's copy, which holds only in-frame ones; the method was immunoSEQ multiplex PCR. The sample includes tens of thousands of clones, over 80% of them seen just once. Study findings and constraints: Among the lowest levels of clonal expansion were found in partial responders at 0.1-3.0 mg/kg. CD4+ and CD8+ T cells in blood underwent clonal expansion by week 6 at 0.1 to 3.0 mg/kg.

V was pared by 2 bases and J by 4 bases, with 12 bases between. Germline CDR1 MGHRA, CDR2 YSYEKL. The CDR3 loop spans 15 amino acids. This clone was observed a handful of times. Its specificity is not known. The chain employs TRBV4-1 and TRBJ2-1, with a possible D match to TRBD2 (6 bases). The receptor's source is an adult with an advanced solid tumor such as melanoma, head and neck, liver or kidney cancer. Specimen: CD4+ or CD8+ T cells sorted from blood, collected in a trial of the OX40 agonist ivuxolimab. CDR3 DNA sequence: TGCGCCAGCAGCCAACGGGGCGGGATGTACAATGAGCAGTTCTTC. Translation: CASSQRGGMYNEQFF.